This TCR beta chain originates from a study of a mutant IDH1 vaccine in newly diagnosed glioma. The CDR3 sequence is 14 residues long. Germline V lookup: CDR1 MDHEN, CDR2 SYDVKM. Trimming took 5 bases from V and 0 from J; bases not matched to a gene: 3. Libraries were prepared by immunoSEQ multiplex PCR; TCRdb keeps only in-frame clonotypes and omits some of them. The sample lists roughly 130,000 clones; over 75% were seen once. This clone was detected once. Its antigen is unknown. As to time point: week 11, during vaccination. Vaccination used 300 ug of mutant IDH1 20-mer peptide per dose, with topical imiquimod.

The origin of this receptor is a man in his forties or fifties with glioma. The chain uses TRBV28 and TRBJ1-2; 7 nucleotides align to TRBD1. Source: PBMCs, taken from a glioma patient whose treatment included an IDH1 peptide vaccine. The CDR3 sequence: CASSHQGANYGYTF. Here the CDR3 DNA reads TGTGCCAGCAGTCATCAGGGGGCTAACTATGGCTACACCTTC.